The rows below give T cell receptor beta chains drawn from one sample of a study of control samples from healthy donors and cancer patients. The protocol was immunoSEQ multiplex PCR, while the TCRdb copy is restricted to in-frame clones and leaves out a portion. This repertoire shows approximately 100,000 clones, approximately 90% found once; its top ten account for about a fifth. The sample consisted of PBMCs. These TCRs come from a man aged 60 to 75 with lung cancer. CDR3s include the opening cysteine and the closing phenylalanine or tryptophan. The D gene is left open where the match is weak. The listing skips clone size in some rows; elsewhere it reads once, few, many or a size class.

clone_size j_call v_call d_call cdr3_nt cdr3_aa
few TRBJ2-7 TRBV28 NA TGTGCCAGCAGTCAAACCGGGACATTGGGCTACGAGCAGTACTTC CASSQTGTLGYEQYF
NA TRBJ1-2 TRBV5-4 TRBD1 TGTGCCAGCAGCACCGAATCAGGGGGCCTTGGCTACACCTTC CASSTESGGLGYTF
NA TRBJ2-5 TRBV5-5 NA TGTGCCAGCAGCTTGCGGGGGGCTGGAGAGACCCAGTACTTC CASSLRGAGETQYF
NA TRBJ1-6 TRBV27 NA TGTGCCAGCAGTTCAGGGACTAAGAATTCACCCCTCCACTTT CASSSGTKNSPLHF
NA TRBJ2-2 TRBV7-9 TRBD2 TGTGCCAGCAGCTCCCCCCTATCGAGAGCGGGGAGCACCGGGGAGCTGTTTTTT CASSSPLSRAGSTGELFF
NA TRBJ1-2 TRBV5-6 TRBD1 TGTGCCAGCAGCTTGGAGGGACAGGGAAATCGCTATGGCTACACCTTC CASSLEGQGNRYGYTF
NA TRBJ1-3 TRBV7-9 NA TGTGCCAGCAGCTTTAGCACAGAAGGAAACACCATATATTTT CASSFSTEGNTIYF
NA TRBJ2-3 TRBV6-1 TRBD1 TGTGCCAGCAGTGAAGGGACAGGGGCTACAGATACGCAGTATTTT CASSEGTGATDTQYF
NA TRBJ1-1 TRBV11-3 TRBD1 TGTGCCAGCAGTTCACAGGGGGCCCTGAACACTGAAGCTTTCTTT CASSSQGALNTEAFF
NA TRBJ1-2 TRBV18 TRBD1 TGTGCCAGCTCCCCCGGACAGGCGAACTATGGCTACACCTTC CASSPGQANYGYTF
NA TRBJ2-7 TRBV10-2 NA TGCGCCAGCAGTTTAGACCAGGGAATACCAAGGGAGCAGTACTTC CASSLDQGIPREQYF
NA TRBJ2-1 TRBV7-2 NA TGTGCCAGCAGCTTCCAGAATCGAATGGACAATGAGCAGTTCTTC CASSFQNRMDNEQFF
NA TRBJ2-7 TRBV7-9 TRBD1 TGTGCCAGCAGCCGACGTCAAGGACAGGGGGCCTACGAGCAGTACTTC CASSRRQGQGAYEQYF
once TRBJ1-3 TRBV7-8 TRBD1 TGTGCCAGCAGCTTAACAGGGGGCACTACTGGAAACACCATATATTTT CASSLTGGTTGNTIYF
once TRBJ2-5 TRBV20-1 NA TGCAGTGCTAGAAGAGAGACCCAGTACTTC CSARRETQYF
NA TRBJ1-1 TRBV5-4 NA TGTGCCAGCAGCTTGGACAGATATAACACTGAAGCTTTCTTT CASSLDRYNTEAFF
NA TRBJ2-3 TRBV11-1 TRBD2 TGTGCCAGCAGCGTGGGACTAGCAGATACGCAGTATTTT CASSVGLADTQYF
once TRBJ2-3 TRBV2 TRBD2 TGTGCCAGCAGTGAAGCGCAGATAGCGGGGGGGACAGATACGCAGTATTTT CASSEAQIAGGTDTQYF
NA TRBJ1-1 TRBV7-3 NA TGTGCCAGCAGCTTGACAGGTGGGGGCACTGAAGCTTTCTTT CASSLTGGGTEAFF
once TRBJ2-1 TRBV7-9 TRBD1 TGTGCCAGCAGCTTAACAGGGGCGGTCAATGAGCAGTTCTTC CASSLTGAVNEQFF
NA TRBJ1-1 TRBV5-1 NA TGCGCCAGCAGCTTGGTCGGAATCGCTGAAGCTTTCTTT CASSLVGIAEAFF
NA TRBJ2-6 TRBV4-1 TRBD1 TGCGCCAGCAGCCAACCGTCCCGGGACAGGGTTGGGGCCAACGTCCTGACTTTC CASSQPSRDRVGANVLTF
NA TRBJ1-6 TRBV7-2 TRBD1 TGTGCCTCTCAGGGGGCACGGTCACCCCTCCACTTT CASQGARSPLHF
NA TRBJ2-2 TRBV25-1 NA TGTGCCAGCAGTGAACGGAACACCGGGGAGCTGTTTTTT CASSERNTGELFF
NA TRBJ1-4 TRBV5-1 NA TGCGCCAGCAGCTTGTTGCAGGCCTCTAATGAAAAACTGTTTTTT CASSLLQASNEKLFF
NA TRBJ2-6 TRBV6-5 NA TGTGCCAGCGCATACAACTCTGGGGCCAACGTCCTGACTTTC CASAYNSGANVLTF
NA TRBJ2-2 TRBV2 NA TGTGCCAGCACATTGGGGGGACCTAACACCGGGGAGCTGTTTTTT CASTLGGPNTGELFF
once TRBJ1-6 TRBV5-4 TRBD1 TGTGCCAGCAGCCTGGACAGGGGTGGGCGACCCCTCCACTTT CASSLDRGGRPLHF
NA TRBJ2-3 TRBV5-4 TRBD1 TGTGCCAGCAGCTTGGGGACAGGTGGAGATACGCAGTATTTT CASSLGTGGDTQYF
NA TRBJ1-2 TRBV27 TRBD1 TGTGCCAGCAGTTTCACAGGGGGAGGCTACACCTTC CASSFTGGGYTF
few TRBJ1-2 TRBV27 TRBD1 TGTGCCAGCAGTCCGAGGGGACAGAGACCTCATGGCTACACCTTC CASSPRGQRPHGYTF
NA TRBJ2-5 TRBV7-3 NA TGTGCCAGCAGCCCGGTCATGCAAGAGACCCAGTACTTC CASSPVMQETQYF
NA TRBJ1-2 TRBV5-1 NA TGCGCCCGCAGCTTGTTGGGGGGGGGAGCCTATGGCTACACCTTC CARSLLGGGAYGYTF
once TRBJ1-3 TRBV30 NA TGTGCCTGGAAGGCGTTGCCTGGCGAAAACACCATATATTTT CAWKALPGENTIYF
NA TRBJ2-1 TRBV5-1 TRBD2 TGCGCCAGCAGCTTGGTAGCGGGGGGCAATGAGCAGTTCTTC CASSLVAGGNEQFF
once TRBJ1-4 TRBV15 NA TGTGCCACCAGCAGACCCCCTGGGACCGCATATGAAAAACTGTTTTTT CATSRPPGTAYEKLFF
once TRBJ1-1 TRBV7-2 TRBD1 TGTGCCAGCAGCGTACAGGGGAAGGGAAACACTGAAGCTTTCTTT CASSVQGKGNTEAFF